This TCR beta chain appears in the sequencing data of a study of PD-L1 blockade in urothelial cancer. Study overall: Atezolizumab therapy began for patients in about 2014, dosed at 1,200 mg intravenously every 3 weeks. Each blood sample yielded a median of 141,255 T cells.

As for this clone: What it binds is not known.

Study findings and constraints: Tumor-linked clones in blood grew more by 3 weeks in durable-benefit patients.

Only in-frame clones appear in the TCRdb table, and some are missing; sequencing was by immunoSEQ multiplex PCR. The data contain around 53,000 clones, about 80% of them singletons. Germline CDR1 and CDR2: LNHNV and YYDKDF (reference sequence). V was pared by 0 bases and J by 5 bases, with 14 bases between. The CDR3 has 16 residues. The chain carries TRBV15 and TRBJ2-1; a possible D gene is TRBD2 (6 bases). Sequencing was performed on PBMCs, taken around atezolizumab (anti-PD-L1) treatment. This TCR came from a man aged 40-50 years with urothelial cancer. CDR3 sequence (DNA): TGTGCCACCAGCAGAGATCAGGCGGGAATTAACAATGAGCAGTTCTTC. As protein: CATSRDQAGINNEQFF.